A single sample gave rise to the 31 T cell receptor beta chains below, sequenced in a study of blood T cell repertoires in COVID-19. Libraries were prepared by immunoSEQ multiplex PCR; TCRdb keeps only in-frame clonotypes and omits some of them. The sample has under 150,000 clones; 75% to 90% are singletons. Material: peripheral blood. These receptors were taken from a woman in her fifties or sixties with active COVID-19.

J is TRBJ2-7 and V is TRBV7-9, with D perhaps TRBD1 (5 bases). V was pared by 1 base and J by 10 bases, with 26 bases between. The germline gives CDR1 SEHNR, CDR2 FQNEAQ (reference sequence). This CDR3 contains 17 residues. In DNA form, the CDR3 reads TGTGCCAGCAGCTTAGATATCGGGTGGACAAACTATCACTCCCAGTACTTC. Translation: CASSLDIGWTNYHSQYF.

On this clone itself: This specimen includes other DNA sequences encoding the same CDR3. The chain employs TRBV18 and TRBJ1-3; tentatively, D is TRBD1 (6 bases). Germline CDR1 KGHSH, CDR2 LQKENI. Between the trimmed V and J ends, which lost 2 bases and 4 bases, there was a span of 18 bases. The length of the CDR3 is 17 residues. The CDR3 DNA is TGTGCCAGCTCACCAAGAACAGGGTCGATAACGGGAAACACCATATATTTT. Protein: CASSPRTGSITGNTIYF.

V gene TRBV5-6 combines with J gene TRBJ1-2, with TRBD1 matching over 7 bases. CDR3 length: 13 residues. J gave up 3 bases and V 6 bases, and 5 bases lay outside the gene matches. The germline V gene encodes CDR1 SGHDT and CDR2 YYEEEE. The CDR3 region has the DNA TGTGCCAGCAAAATGGGACAGCACTATGGCTACACCTTC. Translation: CASKMGQHYGYTF.

The rearrangement joins TRBV19 to TRBJ2-1, with 8 bases that match TRBD2. Trimming cost V 2 bases and J 5 bases; bases outside gene matches: 8. The CDR3 is 16 amino acids. Germline loops: CDR1 LNHDA, CDR2 SQIVND (reference sequence). The CDR3 spells CASSIWVGLVNNEQFF. The CDR3 nucleotides are TGTGCCAGTAGTATATGGGTGGGACTAGTAAACAATGAGCAGTTCTTC.

The V and J genes are TRBV6-2 or TRBV6-3 and TRBJ2-3, with TRBD2 as a possible D gene (5 bases). The CDR3 has 15 residues. V dropped 5 bases and J dropped 3 bases, with 15 bases sitting between them. Germline V lookup: CDR1 MNHEY, CDR2 SVGEGT. This CDR3 is CASSTFEGRTDTQYF. The CDR3 nucleotides are TGTGCCAGCAGTACCTTTGAGGGTCGGACAGATACGCAGTATTTT.

V is TRBV28 and J is TRBJ2-7; 9 bases agree with TRBD1. The germline gives CDR1 MDHEN, CDR2 SYDVKM. After removal of 6 bases from V and 9 bases from J, the junction contained 9 bases not matched to a gene. CDR3 length equals 13 residues. For the CDR3, the DNA is TGTGCCAGCAGGAAGGGGACAGGGCCGGGGCAGTACTTC. Its protein product is CASRKGTGPGQYF. Complete variable domain (other parts from reference TRBV28 and TRBJ2-7): DVKVTQSSRYLVKRTGEKVFLECVQDMDHENMFWYRQDPGLGLRLIYFSYDVKMKEKGDIPEGYSVSREKKERFSLILESASTNQTSMYLCASRKGTGPGQYFGPGTRLTVT.

This clone has just a few counts. The rearrangement uses TRBV6-6 and TRBJ1-2; 9 bases line up with TRBD1. V was pared by 6 bases and J by 6 bases, with 2 bases of the junction left unmatched. Looked up from germline, CDR1 is MNHNY and CDR2 is SVGAGI (reference sequence). This CDR3 has 12 residues. This chain's CDR3 is CASRGQGHGYTF. CDR3 DNA: TGTGCCAGCAGAGGACAGGGGCATGGCTACACCTTC.

The chain joins TRBV7-9 to TRBJ1-2; 7 bases line up with TRBD1. CDR1 and CDR2 (germline): SEHNR, FQNEAQ (reference sequence). J gave up 6 bases and V 3 bases, and 7 bases lay outside the gene matches. The CDR3 sequence is 14 residues long. The CDR3 DNA reads as TGTGCCAGCAGCTTCACAGGGGTAAAGAATGGCTACACCTTC. The encoded protein is CASSFTGVKNGYTF.

The chain has TRBV5-1 and TRBJ2-7; D gene ambiguous. With 0 bases removed from V and 3 bases from J, the gap between germline ends came to 16 bases. This CDR3 has 16 residues. In germline, CDR1 is SGHRS, CDR2 YFSETQ. CDR3 region: CASSLDIASAYYEQYF. The CDR3 DNA follows: TGCGCCAGCAGCTTGGATATCGCTTCCGCCTACTACGAGCAGTACTTC.

The chain employs TRBV24-1 and TRBJ2-1; 8 nucleotides align to TRBD1. J was trimmed by 7 bases and V by 2 bases; bases with no gene match: 3. CDR1 and CDR2 (germline): KGHDR, SFDVKD. The length of the CDR3 is 14 residues. This CDR3 reads CATSDSDRENEQFF. The CDR3 nucleotides are TGTGCCACCAGTGATTCGGACAGGGAAAATGAGCAGTTCTTC.

The V and J genes are TRBV25-1 and TRBJ2-7; unclear D gene. The CDR3 runs to 14 residues. The ends were cut back, 1 base at V and 6 bases at J, with 13 bases in the middle. Looked up from germline, CDR1 is MGHDK and CDR2 is SYGVNS. The CDR3 coding sequence is TGTGCCAGCAGTGAATTCAGCGCTCTTACCGAGCAGTACTTC. Amino acid sequence: CASSEFSALTEQYF.

J is TRBJ2-1 and V is TRBV18; the match to TRBD2 covers 8 bases. This CDR3 region has 15 residues. Germline lookup yields CDR1 KGHSH and CDR2 LQKENI. V lost 3 bases to trimming and J lost 9 bases; unmatched junction nucleotides: 10. The CDR3, as DNA: TGTGCCAGCTCACCTGGGCGAGCGGGAGCTATTGAGCAGTTCTTC. Protein product: CASSPGRAGAIEQFF.

This chain links TRBV6-2 or TRBV6-3 with TRBJ2-7; TRBD2 aligns across 10 bases. This CDR3 is built from 17 residues. Germline V CDR1 and CDR2: MNHEY, SVGEGT. V shed 2 bases, J shed 2 bases, and the junction held 9 bases outside the gene matches. The CDR3 coding sequence is TGTGCCAGCAGTTACGGCACAACTAGCGGGGCCACCTACGAGCAGTACTTC. It codes for CASSYGTTSGATYEQYF.

The chain couples TRBV6-2 or TRBV6-3 to TRBJ2-5; 10 bases match TRBD1. There are 15 residues in the CDR3. Trimming at V came to 5 bases and at J to 4 bases, leaving 7 bases not matched to a gene. Germline V gene sequence: CDR1 MNHEY, CDR2 SVGEGT. The chain's CDR3 is CASSTGTGVIETQYF. In DNA form, the CDR3 reads TGTGCCAGCAGTACCGGGACAGGGGTGATAGAGACCCAGTACTTC.

This chain links TRBV5-8 with TRBJ2-1; D gene unclear. V gave up 5 bases and J gave up 6 bases, with 9 bases separating them. Germline CDR1 and CDR2: SGHTS and YDEGEE. The CDR3 spans 12 residues. The CDR3 DNA reads TGTGCCAGCAGTTATGGCGGCAATGAGCAGTTCTTC. Protein sequence: CASSYGGNEQFF.

V gene TRBV28 combines with J gene TRBJ2-7; the match to TRBD1 covers 10 bases. From germline, CDR1 is MDHEN and CDR2 SYDVKM. V dropped 8 bases and J dropped 6; count of bases not matched to a gene: 7. The CDR3 has 13 amino acids. DNA for the CDR3: TGTGCCAGCGCCGGGACAGGGGTTCGCGAGCAGTACTTC. Encoded protein: CASAGTGVREQYF.

This clone showed up just once. CDR3 residues: CASSSQRQPQHF. In DNA form, the CDR3 reads TGTGCCAGCAGTTCCCAACGGCAGCCCCAGCATTTT. J is TRBJ1-5 and V is TRBV28; D call uncertain. The length of the CDR3 is 12 residues. In germline, CDR1 is MDHEN, CDR2 SYDVKM. Trimming pared 4 bases from V and 7 bases from J, leaving 8 bases between.

This chain connects TRBV6-5 to TRBJ1-6; 8 nucleotides line up with TRBD1. Germline lookup yields CDR1 MNHEY and CDR2 SVGAGI. This CDR3 spans 16 amino acids. J lost 6 bases, V lost 1 base, and 5 bases had no gene match. CDR3 DNA sequence: TGTGCCAGCAGTTACTTAGGACAGGGTGGTAATTCACCCCTCCACTTT. This translates into CASSYLGQGGNSPLHF.

The chain has TRBV7-3 and TRBJ2-3; D may be TRBD2 (6 bases). CDR3 length: 14 residues. The V and J ends lost 0 bases and 9 bases respectively, with 13 bases between them. The germline gives CDR1 SGHTA, CDR2 FQGTGA. CDR3 protein: CASSLTGGSETQYF. As DNA, the CDR3 is TGTGCCAGCAGCTTAACGGGGGGTTCGGAGACGCAGTATTTT.

The V gene is TRBV28, the J gene TRBJ1-2; 7 bases fit TRBD1. The germline V gene has CDR1 MDHEN and CDR2 SYDVKM. V was pared by 6 bases and J by 7 bases, with 8 bases of the junction left unmatched. CDR3 length: 13 residues. As DNA, the CDR3 is TGTGCCAGCAGAAAAACCGGACAGGTTGGCTACACCTTC. This translates into CASRKTGQVGYTF.

The chain recombines TRBV12-3 or TRBV12-4 with TRBJ1-1; D not resolved. This CDR3 contains 13 residues. The ends were cut back, 3 bases at V and 6 bases at J, with 11 bases in the middle. The DNA of the CDR3 is TGTGCCAGCAGTTTCTCGCCCAGTTCTGAAGCTTTCTTT. Translation gives CASSFSPSSEAFF.

CDR3 sequence reads: CASSFFTIGGPGDTQYF. CDR3 DNA sequence: TGTGCCAGCAGTTTTTTTACAATTGGCGGTCCCGGCGATACGCAGTATTTT. The V gene is TRBV28, the J gene TRBJ2-3; D unresolved. From germline, CDR1 is MDHEN and CDR2 SYDVKM. The V end lost 3 bases, the J end lost 6 bases, and 22 bases lay between the germline ends. CDR3 size: 17 residues.

The chain joins TRBV7-2 to TRBJ2-7, with TRBD1 identical over 9 bases. The J segment lost 1 base and the V segment lost 3 bases, leaving 4 bases of the junction unmatched. The CDR3 totals 15 residues. Germline assignment: CDR1 SGHTA and CDR2 FQGNSA. DNA for the CDR3: TGTGCCAGCAGCTTTGCGACAGGGGGGTCCTACGAGCAGTACTTC. This translates into CASSFATGGSYEQYF. Using reference TRBV7-2 and TRBJ2-7 for the parts outside the CDR3, the full variable domain is GAGVSQSPSNKVTEKGKDVELRCDPISGHTALYWYRQSLGQGLEFLIYFQGNSAPDKSGLPSDRFSAERTGGSVSTLTIQRTQQEDSAVYLCASSFATGGSYEQYFGPGTRLTVT.

The chain links TRBV10-3 to TRBJ2-3, with TRBD2 matching over 11 bases. The length of the CDR3 is 17 residues. Germline CDR1 is ENHRY and CDR2 is SYGVKD. V shed 4 bases, J shed 4 bases, and the junction held 10 bases outside the gene matches. CDR3 coding DNA: TGTGCCATCAGTGCGATCAAGACTAGCGGGACCGCAGATACGCAGTATTTT. Translated, it gives CAISAIKTSGTADTQYF.

This chain connects TRBV7-2 to TRBJ2-1; 8 bases are shared with TRBD2. CDR1 is SGHTA and CDR2 is FQGNSA in the germline V gene. V trimming: 5 bases; J trimming: 5 bases; junction bases outside the gene matches: 8. This CDR3 region has 15 residues. The CDR3 loop reads CASSHRTSRNNEQFF. The CDR3 region has the DNA TGTGCCAGCAGCCACCGGACTAGCAGAAACAATGAGCAGTTCTTC.

This clone was recorded only once. The identical CDR3 is also encoded by other nucleotide sequences in the sample. V is TRBV11-2 and J is TRBJ1-1; TRBD1 matches 8 bases. The trim removed 5 bases at V and 6 bases at J, leaving 5 bases unmatched. The germline gives CDR1 SGHAT, CDR2 FQNNGV. The CDR3 extends over 13 amino acids. The CDR3 coding sequence is TGTGCCAGCAGCCCAGGACAGGGATCTGAAGCTTTCTTT. Encoded protein: CASSPGQGSEAFF.

DNA for the CDR3: TGCGCCAGCAGCTTGGGATCGGGAGCCAATGGCTACACCTTC. It translates to CASSLGSGANGYTF. This chain connects TRBV5-1 to TRBJ1-2; D remains unclear. The V end was cut by 0 bases, the J end by 6 bases, with 12 bases between. The germline V gene encodes CDR1 SGHRS and CDR2 YFSETQ. The CDR3 extends over 14 amino acids. The variable domain in full, completed from reference TRBV5-1 and TRBJ1-2, reads KAGVTQTPRYLIKTRGQQVTLSCSPISGHRSVSWYQQTPGQGLQFLFEYFSETQRNKGNFPGRFSGRQFSNSRSEMNVSTLELGDSALYLCASSLGSGANGYTFGSGTRLTVV.

The chain links TRBV6-2 or TRBV6-3 to TRBJ2-5, with D hard to call. The CDR3 is 11 amino acids. The germline gives CDR1 MNHEY, CDR2 SVGEGT. The ends were cut back, 4 bases at V and 5 bases at J, with 5 bases in the middle. CDR3 protein: CASSFGETQYF. The CDR3, as DNA: TGTGCCAGCAGTTTCGGGGAGACCCAGTACTTC.

The CDR3 is CASSPPQPSSYNEQFF. CDR3 DNA sequence: TGTGCCAGCAGCCCCCCTCAACCGAGCTCCTACAATGAGCAGTTCTTC. V usage is TRBV13 and J usage is TRBJ2-1, with D uncertain. This CDR3 spans 16 amino acids. CDR1 is PRHDT and CDR2 is FYEKMQ in the germline V gene (reference sequence). Trimming left V 5 bases short and J 0 bases short, with 14 bases between.

The chain employs TRBV7-6 and TRBJ2-7; TRBD1 matches at 10 bases. Germline CDR1 reads SGHVS; CDR2 reads FNYEAQ. The CDR3 totals 16 residues. The V and J ends lost 5 bases and 6 bases, in that order; junction bases with no gene match: 13. Here the CDR3 reads CASSPQAGQGRSEQYF. The CDR3 DNA sequence: TGTGCCAGCAGCCCCCAAGCGGGACAGGGGAGGTCCGAGCAGTACTTC.

This clone has just a few counts. The rearrangement joins TRBV5-6 to TRBJ1-1; unclear D gene. Germline assignment: CDR1 SGHDT and CDR2 YYEEEE. Trimming shortened V by 2 bases and J by 7 bases, and 9 bases separated the two germline ends. The CDR3 is 12 amino acids. Here the CDR3 DNA reads TGTGCCAGCAGCTTTGGGCAGATTGAAGCTTTCTTT. Amino acid sequence: CASSFGQIEAFF.